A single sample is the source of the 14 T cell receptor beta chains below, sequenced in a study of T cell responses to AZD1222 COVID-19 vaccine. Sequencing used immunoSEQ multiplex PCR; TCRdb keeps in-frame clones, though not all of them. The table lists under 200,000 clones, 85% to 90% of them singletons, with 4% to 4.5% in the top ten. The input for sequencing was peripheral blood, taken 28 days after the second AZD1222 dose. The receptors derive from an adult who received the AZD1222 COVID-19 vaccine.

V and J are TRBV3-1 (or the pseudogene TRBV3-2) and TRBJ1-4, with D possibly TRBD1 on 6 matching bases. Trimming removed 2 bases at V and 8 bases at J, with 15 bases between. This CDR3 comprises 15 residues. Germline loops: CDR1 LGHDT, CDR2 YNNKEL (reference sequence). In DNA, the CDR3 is TGTGCCAGCAGCCAACCACAGGGAGGGCGGGAAAAACTGTTTTTT. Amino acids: CASSQPQGGREKLFF.

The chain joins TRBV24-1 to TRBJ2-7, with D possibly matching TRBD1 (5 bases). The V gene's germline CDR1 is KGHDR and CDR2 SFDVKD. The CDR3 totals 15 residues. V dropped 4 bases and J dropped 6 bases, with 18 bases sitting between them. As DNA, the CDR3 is TGTGCCACCAGTGACATTGGACGCGTTGGGGCCGAGCAGTACTTC. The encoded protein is CATSDIGRVGAEQYF.

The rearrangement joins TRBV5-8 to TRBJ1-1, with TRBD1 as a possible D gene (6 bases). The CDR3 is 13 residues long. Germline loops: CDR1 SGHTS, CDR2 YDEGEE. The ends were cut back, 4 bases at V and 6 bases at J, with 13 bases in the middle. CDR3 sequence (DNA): TGTGCCAGCAGCCGTAACAGGGCCGCTGAAGCTTTCTTT. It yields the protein CASSRNRAAEAFF.

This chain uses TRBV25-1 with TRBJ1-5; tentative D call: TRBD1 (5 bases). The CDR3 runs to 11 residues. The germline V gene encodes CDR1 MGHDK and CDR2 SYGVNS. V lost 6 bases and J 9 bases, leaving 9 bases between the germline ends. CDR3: CASSHGGPQHF. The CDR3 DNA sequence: TGTGCCAGCAGCCACGGGGGGCCCCAGCATTTT. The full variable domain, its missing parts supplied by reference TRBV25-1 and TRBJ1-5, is EADIYQTPRYLVIGTGKKITLECSQTMGHDKMYWYQQDPGMELHLIHYSYGVNSTEKGDLSSESTVSRIRTEHFPLTLESARPSHTSQYLCASSHGGPQHFGDGTRLSIL.

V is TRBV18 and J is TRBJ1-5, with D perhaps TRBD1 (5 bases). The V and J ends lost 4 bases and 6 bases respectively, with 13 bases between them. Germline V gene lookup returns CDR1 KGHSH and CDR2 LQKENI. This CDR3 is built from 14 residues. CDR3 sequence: CASSHPGGSQPQHF. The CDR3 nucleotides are TGTGCCAGCTCACATCCGGGGGGATCTCAGCCCCAGCATTTT.

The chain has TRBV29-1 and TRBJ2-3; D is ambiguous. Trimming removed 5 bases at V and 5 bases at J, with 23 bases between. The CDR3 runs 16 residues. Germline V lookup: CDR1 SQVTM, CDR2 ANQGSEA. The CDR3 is CSVSLVMWISGDTQYF. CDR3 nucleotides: TGCAGCGTTAGCCTGGTTATGTGGATCAGTGGAGATACGCAGTATTTT.

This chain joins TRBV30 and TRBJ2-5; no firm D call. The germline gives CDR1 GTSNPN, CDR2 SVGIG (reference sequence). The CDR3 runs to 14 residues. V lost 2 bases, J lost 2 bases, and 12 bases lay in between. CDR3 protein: CAWSPRALQETQYF. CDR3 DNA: TGTGCCTGGAGTCCCCGGGCGCTTCAAGAGACCCAGTACTTC.

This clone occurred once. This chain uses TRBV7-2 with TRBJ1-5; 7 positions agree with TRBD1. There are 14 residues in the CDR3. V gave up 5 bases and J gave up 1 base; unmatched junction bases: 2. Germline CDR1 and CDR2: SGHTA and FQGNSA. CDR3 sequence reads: CASSPDRSNQPQHF. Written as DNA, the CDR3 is TGTGCCAGCAGCCCGGACAGGAGCAATCAGCCCCAGCATTTT.

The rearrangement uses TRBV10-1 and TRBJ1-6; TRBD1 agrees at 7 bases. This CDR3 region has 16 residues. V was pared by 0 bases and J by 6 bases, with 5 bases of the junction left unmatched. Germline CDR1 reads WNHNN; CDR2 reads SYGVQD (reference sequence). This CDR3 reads CASSESIGTANSPLHF. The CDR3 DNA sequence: TGCGCCAGCAGTGAGTCGATAGGGACAGCTAATTCACCCCTCCACTTT.

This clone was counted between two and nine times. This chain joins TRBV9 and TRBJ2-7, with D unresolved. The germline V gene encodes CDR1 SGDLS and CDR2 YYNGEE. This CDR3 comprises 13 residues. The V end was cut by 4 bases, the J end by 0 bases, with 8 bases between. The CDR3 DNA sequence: TGTGCCAGCAGCCCCAGTCCCTCCTACGAGCAGTACTTC. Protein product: CASSPSPSYEQYF.

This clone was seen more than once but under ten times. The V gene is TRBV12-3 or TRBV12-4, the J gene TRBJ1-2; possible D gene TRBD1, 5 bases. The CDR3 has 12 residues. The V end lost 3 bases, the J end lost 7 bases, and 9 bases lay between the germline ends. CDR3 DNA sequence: TGTGCCAGCAGTTTCTCGGGGCTTGGCTACACCTTC. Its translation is CASSFSGLGYTF.

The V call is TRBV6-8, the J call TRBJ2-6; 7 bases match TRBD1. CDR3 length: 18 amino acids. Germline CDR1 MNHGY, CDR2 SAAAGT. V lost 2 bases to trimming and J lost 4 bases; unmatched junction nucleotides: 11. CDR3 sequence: CASSYRDQTGSGANVLTF. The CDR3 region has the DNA TGTGCCAGCAGTTACCGGGACCAGACAGGGTCCGGGGCCAACGTCCTGACTTTC.

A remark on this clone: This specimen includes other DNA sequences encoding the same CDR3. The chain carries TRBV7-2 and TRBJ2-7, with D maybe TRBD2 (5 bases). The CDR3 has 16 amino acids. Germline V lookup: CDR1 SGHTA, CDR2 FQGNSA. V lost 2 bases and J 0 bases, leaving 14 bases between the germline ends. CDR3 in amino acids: CASSLRAGPSSYEQYF. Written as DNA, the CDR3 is TGTGCCAGCAGCTTAAGGGCGGGTCCTAGCTCCTACGAGCAGTACTTC.

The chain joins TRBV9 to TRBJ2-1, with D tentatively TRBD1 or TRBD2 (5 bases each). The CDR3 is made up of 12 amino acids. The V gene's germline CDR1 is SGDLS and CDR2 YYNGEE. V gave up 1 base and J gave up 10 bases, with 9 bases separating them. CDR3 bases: TGTGCCAGCAGCGTACCGGGACGAGAGCAGTTCTTC. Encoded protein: CASSVPGREQFF.